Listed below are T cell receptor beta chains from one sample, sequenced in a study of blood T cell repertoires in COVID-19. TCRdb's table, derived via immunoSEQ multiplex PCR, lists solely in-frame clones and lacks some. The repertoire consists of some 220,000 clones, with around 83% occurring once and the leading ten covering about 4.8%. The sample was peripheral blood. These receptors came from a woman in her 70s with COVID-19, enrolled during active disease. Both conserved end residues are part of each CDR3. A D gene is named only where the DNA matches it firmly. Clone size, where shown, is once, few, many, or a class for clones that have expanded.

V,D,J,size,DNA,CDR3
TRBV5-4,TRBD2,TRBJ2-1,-,TGTGCCAGCAGCTCCGGGAGCGGGAGGGGGAATGAGCAGTTCTTC,CASSSGSGRGNEQFF
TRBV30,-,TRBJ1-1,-,TGTGCCTGGAGAAAATACAGTTACACTGAAGCTTTCTTT,CAWRKYSYTEAFF
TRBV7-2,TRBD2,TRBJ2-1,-,TGTGCCAGCAGCTTAGCGACTAGCGGAAGATTTGAGCAGTTCTTC,CASSLATSGRFEQFF
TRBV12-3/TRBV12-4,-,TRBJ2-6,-,TGTGCCAGCAGGGCTCCTGGGGCCAACGTCCTGACTTTC,CASRAPGANVLTF
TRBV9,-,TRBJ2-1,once,TGTGCCAGCAGCTACGGGGGTAGCTCCTACAATGAGCAGTTCTTC,CASSYGGSSYNEQFF
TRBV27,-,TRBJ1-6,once,TGTGCCAGCAGTCACCTGGACAGCTCCTATAATTCACCCCTCCACTTT,CASSHLDSSYNSPLHF
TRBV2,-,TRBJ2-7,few,TGTGCCAGCAGTGTGAGGAACTACGAGCAGTACTTC,CASSVRNYEQYF
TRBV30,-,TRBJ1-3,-,TGTGCCGGATCCCAGGGCGGAAACACCATATATTTT,CAGSQGGNTIYF
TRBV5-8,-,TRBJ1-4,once,TGTGCCAGCAGCTTGTCGGCAACTAATGAAAAACTGTTTTTT,CASSLSATNEKLFF
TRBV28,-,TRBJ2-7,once,TGTGCCAGCAGATCCACCGGGAAAGCCTACGAGCAGTACTTC,CASRSTGKAYEQYF
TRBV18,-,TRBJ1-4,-,TGTGCCAGCTCACCGGGGCAGAATGAAAAACTGTTTTTT,CASSPGQNEKLFF
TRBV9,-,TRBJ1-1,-,TGTGCCAGCAGCACTTCTGGAAGAGGAGAAGCTTTCTTT,CASSTSGRGEAFF
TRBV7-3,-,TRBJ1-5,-,TGTGCCAGCAGCCCAGGGGTAGGTCAGCCCCAGCATTTT,CASSPGVGQPQHF
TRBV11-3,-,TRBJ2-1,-,TGTGCCAGCAGCTTAGGCGGATTGGGGGGGCTTGAGCAGTTCTTC,CASSLGGLGGLEQFF
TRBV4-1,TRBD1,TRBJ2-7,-,TGCGCCAGCAGCCAAGACGCCGGGACAGACTCCTACGAGCAGTACTTC,CASSQDAGTDSYEQYF
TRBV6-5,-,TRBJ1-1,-,TGTGCCAGCAGTTCCGAGGAGGGGAGATTAGGCACTGAAGCTTTCTTT,CASSSEEGRLGTEAFF
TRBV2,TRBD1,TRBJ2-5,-,TGTGCCAGCAGAGGACAGGGTTGGTTCGAGACCCAGTACTTC,CASRGQGWFETQYF
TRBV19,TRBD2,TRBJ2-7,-,TGTGCCAGTAGTCTCCTAGCGGGCTCCTACGAGCAGTACTTC,CASSLLAGSYEQYF
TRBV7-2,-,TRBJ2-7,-,TGTGCCAGCCTGCACACATACGAGCAGTACTTC,CASLHTYEQYF
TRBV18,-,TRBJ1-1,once,TGTGCCAGCTCACCATACCGATCAGGGCTTGGCACTGAAGCTTTCTTT,CASSPYRSGLGTEAFF
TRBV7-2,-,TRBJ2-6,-,TGTGCCAGCAGCCAAGGGGCCAACGTCCTGACTTTC,CASSQGANVLTF
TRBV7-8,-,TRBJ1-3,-,TGTGCCAGCACCTCATCCCCGGGGGGCGGAAACACCATATATTTT,CASTSSPGGGNTIYF
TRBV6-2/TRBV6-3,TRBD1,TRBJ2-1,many,TGTGCCAGCAGCCCTGGACAGGCCCTCGCTCTACGCAATGAGCAGTTCTTC,CASSPGQALALRNEQFF
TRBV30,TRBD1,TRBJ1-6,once,TGTGCCTGGAGTCCTACGAGGACAGGGATTTCACCCCTCCACTTT,CAWSPTRTGISPLHF
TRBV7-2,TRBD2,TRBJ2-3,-,TGTGCCAGCAGCCCTTGGACTAGCGGGAGGAGGGCAGATACGCAGTATTTT,CASSPWTSGRRADTQYF
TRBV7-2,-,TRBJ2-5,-,TGTGCCAGCTCGATCGGACAGAGGGGTGGTGGGCGTCAAGAGACCCAGTACTTC,CASSIGQRGGGRQETQYF
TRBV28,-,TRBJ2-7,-,TGTGCCAGCAGTTCCCTCCCCGGCAGGGCCTACGAGCAGTACTTC,CASSSLPGRAYEQYF
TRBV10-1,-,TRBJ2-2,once,TGCGCCAGCAGGGAGACCCGGGACACCGGGGAGCTGTTTTTT,CASRETRDTGELFF
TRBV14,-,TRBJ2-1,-,TGTGCCAGCAGCTTCCGTCAGGGGTCCTACAATGAGCAGTTCTTC,CASSFRQGSYNEQFF
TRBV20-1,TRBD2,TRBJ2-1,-,TGCAGTGCTAGTAATGCGGATAGGGGTAGCGGGAGGGCCATTGTGAATGAGCAGTTCTTC,CSASNADRGSGRAIVNEQFF
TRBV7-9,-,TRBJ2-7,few,TGTGCCAGCAGCCACCCCAAGGGGGAGCAGTACTTC,CASSHPKGEQYF
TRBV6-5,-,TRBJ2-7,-,TGTGCCAGCAGTTCCGCCTCGCAGGGAGGAAAGGATCAGTACTTC,CASSSASQGGKDQYF
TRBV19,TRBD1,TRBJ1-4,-,TGTGCCACGTCGACAGGGACCGCTAATGAAAAACTGTTTTTT,CATSTGTANEKLFF
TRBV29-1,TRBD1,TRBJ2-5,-,TGCAGCGTCGACAGGGGGCCAGAGACCCAGTACTTC,CSVDRGPETQYF
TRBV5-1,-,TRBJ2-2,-,TGCGCCAGCAGCTTGCAGGACACCGGGGAGCTGTTTTTT,CASSLQDTGELFF
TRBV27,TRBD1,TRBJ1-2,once,TGTGCCAGCAGTATCCGACAGGGCGTTCCGTCACGTGGCTACACCTTC,CASSIRQGVPSRGYTF
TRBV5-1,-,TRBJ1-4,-,TGCGCCAGCAGCTGGTCGGGAAGGAATGAAAAACTGTTTTTT,CASSWSGRNEKLFF
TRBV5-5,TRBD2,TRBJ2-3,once,TGTGCCAGCAGCTTGGGACTAGCGGGAGACGGTACGCAGTATTTT,CASSLGLAGDGTQYF
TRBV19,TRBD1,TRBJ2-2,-,TGTGCCAGTAGTACCCAGGGGGCAGGGACCGGGGAGCTGTTTTTT,CASSTQGAGTGELFF
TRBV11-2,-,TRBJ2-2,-,TGTGCCAGCAGCCTATTGGGACAGAACACCGGGGAGCTGTTTTTT,CASSLLGQNTGELFF
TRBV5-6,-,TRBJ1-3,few,TGTGCCAGCAGCCGCCCTACAGGGTCGTCTGGAAACACCATATATTTT,CASSRPTGSSGNTIYF
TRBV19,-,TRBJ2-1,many,TGTGCCAGTAGTATGAACCCACCTGGAGGGGTCAATGAGCAGTTCTTC,CASSMNPPGGVNEQFF
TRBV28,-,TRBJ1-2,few,TGTGCCAGCTGCGATCTACAGGTTAACTATGGCTACACCTTC,CASCDLQVNYGYTF
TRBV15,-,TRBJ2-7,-,TGTGCCACCAGCAGGGACAAGTCCTACGAGCAGTACTTC,CATSRDKSYEQYF
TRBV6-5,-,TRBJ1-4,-,TGTGCCAGCAGACGAGACAGGCCCGAGGAAAAACTGTTTTTT,CASRRDRPEEKLFF
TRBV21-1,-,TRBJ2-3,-,TGTGCCAGCAGCAAAGTAGCGCAACGGGTAGATACGCAGTATTTT,CASSKVAQRVDTQYF
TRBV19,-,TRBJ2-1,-,TGTGCCAGTAGTAGGTTGGGGGCCCTCAATGAGCAGTTCTTC,CASSRLGALNEQFF
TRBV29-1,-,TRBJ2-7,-,TGCAGCGTTGACGGAGGGACTGACTTCAAACAGCAGTACTTC,CSVDGGTDFKQQYF
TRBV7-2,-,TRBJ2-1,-,TGTGCCAGCAGCTCGGCTAGCAGCTACAATGAGCAGTTCTTC,CASSSASSYNEQFF
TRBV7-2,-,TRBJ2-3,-,TGTGCCAGCAGCCAACGAGGATTCACAGATACGCAGTATTTT,CASSQRGFTDTQYF
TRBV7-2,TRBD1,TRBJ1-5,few,TGTGCCAGCAGCTTGGGACAGGGGTGGGATCAGCCCCAGCATTTT,CASSLGQGWDQPQHF
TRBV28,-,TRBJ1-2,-,TGTGCCAGCACGACGACCGTCTACAGAGGCTACACCTTC,CASTTTVYRGYTF